The 3 T cell receptor beta chains below were found in one sample sequenced in a study of blood T cell repertoires in COVID-19. The repertoire was sequenced with immunoSEQ multiplex PCR; TCRdb's copy has only in-frame clones and lacks some. The sample includes approximately 250,000 clones, around 80% of them seen just once. Sequencing was performed on peripheral blood. Receptors were obtained from a man aged 35-49 years who had recovered from COVID-19.

V and J are TRBV5-6 and TRBJ2-3; 8 bases match TRBD2. From germline, CDR1 is SGHDT and CDR2 YYEEEE. The V and J ends lost 5 bases and 0 bases, in that order; junction bases with no gene match: 8. This CDR3 has 16 residues. CDR3 in DNA: TGTGCCAGCAGTTATTCCGGGACTAGGAGCACAGATACGCAGTATTTT. Amino acid sequence: CASSYSGTRSTDTQYF.

The rearrangement joins TRBV19 to TRBJ2-3; 8 positions match TRBD2. J was trimmed by 3 bases and V by 11 bases; bases with no gene match: 7. CDR1 and CDR2 from the germline V gene are LNHDA and SQIVND (reference sequence). This CDR3 spans 13 amino acids. The chain's CDR3 is CALGQRETDTQYF. DNA of the CDR3: TGTGCCTTAGGGCAGCGGGAGACAGATACGCAGTATTTT.

Worth noting for this clone: Other DNA sequences in the same sample also yield this CDR3. The rearrangement uses TRBV5-1 and TRBJ1-1; 7 bases match TRBD1. This CDR3 comprises 14 residues. Germline values: CDR1 SGHRS, CDR2 YFSETQ. V lost 2 bases and J lost 5; bases outside the gene matches: 6. CDR3 loop: CASSFRGLGTEAFF. The DNA for the CDR3 is TGCGCCAGCAGCTTTAGGGGGCTTGGTACTGAAGCTTTCTTT. Complete variable domain (other parts from reference TRBV5-1 and TRBJ1-1): KAGVTQTPRYLIKTRGQQVTLSCSPISGHRSVSWYQQTPGQGLQFLFEYFSETQRNKGNFPGRFSGRQFSNSRSEMNVSTLELGDSALYLCASSFRGLGTEAFFGQGTRLTVV.